The 11 T cell receptor beta chains listed next were all sequenced from one sample in a study of T cell repertoires and Cas9 in healthy adults. TCRdb's table, derived via immunoSEQ multiplex PCR, lists solely in-frame clones and lacks some. The sample comprises tens of thousands of clones, approximately 90% of which are singletons, and approximately 0.8% rests with the top ten. The specimen sequenced was CD4+ effector T cells (CD127+, CD25-, CD137-, CD154-) from PBMCs; culture status not recorded. The receptors stem from a human donor in good health.

The chain joins TRBV7-9 to TRBJ2-1; TRBD2 aligns across 13 bases. V shed 2 bases, J shed 6 bases, and the junction held 10 bases outside the gene matches. Germline CDR1 is SEHNR and CDR2 is FQNEAQ (reference sequence). CDR3 size: 18 residues. This CDR3 is CASSLPPRLAGGRNEQFF. The CDR3 nucleotides are TGTGCCAGCAGCTTACCCCCCCGACTAGCGGGGGGACGCAATGAGCAGTTCTTC.

The chain has TRBV9 and TRBJ2-2; unclear D gene. Looked up from germline, CDR1 is SGDLS and CDR2 is YYNGEE. The CDR3 totals 14 residues. V lost 1 base and J 2 bases, leaving 6 bases between the germline ends. As DNA, the CDR3 is TGTGCCAGCAGCGTAAAGGGAAACACCGGGGAGCTGTTTTTT. Its protein product is CASSVKGNTGELFF. Complete variable domain (other parts from reference TRBV9 and TRBJ2-2): DSGVTQTPKHLITATGQRVTLRCSPRSGDLSVYWYQQSLDQGLQFLIQYYNGEERAKGNILERFSAQQFPDLHSELNLSSLELGDSALYFCASSVKGNTGELFFGEGSRLTVL.

The gene calls are TRBV18 and TRBJ1-6; perhaps TRBD1 as D (6 bases). Between the trimmed V and J ends, which lost 2 bases and 10 bases, there was a span of 12 bases. In germline, CDR1 is KGHSH, CDR2 LQKENI. The CDR3 length is 14 residues. The CDR3 coding sequence is TGTGCCAGCTCACCATCGGGGGGCACATCACCCCTCCACTTT. This translates into CASSPSGGTSPLHF.

This sequence joins TRBV5-1 and TRBJ2-5; TRBD2 matches at 9 bases. This CDR3 is built from 16 residues. Germline trimming cut 4 bases from V and 3 bases from J; bases unmatched to any gene: 10. CDR1 is SGHRS, CDR2 YFSETQ, per germline. The CDR3 loop is CASSGLASSGKETQYF. In DNA form, the CDR3 reads TGCGCCAGCAGCGGACTCGCATCTAGCGGGAAAGAGACCCAGTACTTC. The entire variable domain, with the rest obtained from reference TRBV5-1 and TRBJ2-5, is as follows: KAGVTQTPRYLIKTRGQQVTLSCSPISGHRSVSWYQQTPGQGLQFLFEYFSETQRNKGNFPGRFSGRQFSNSRSEMNVSTLELGDSALYLCASSGLASSGKETQYFGPGTRLLVL.

The CDR3 sequence: CTSSQAPSAAAEAFF. DNA for the CDR3: TGCACCAGCAGCCAAGCTCCTTCCGCGGCCGCCGAAGCTTTCTTT. The chain links TRBV1 to TRBJ1-1. TRBV1 is a listed pseudogene. The CDR3 runs 15 residues.

This clone has a handful of counts. The gene calls are TRBV6-1 and TRBJ1-1; TRBD1 matches at 8 bases. The CDR3 runs 15 residues. Germline-derived CDR1 and CDR2 are MNHNS and SASEGT. V was pared by 2 bases and J by 14 bases, with 16 bases of the junction left unmatched. The CDR3 DNA reads as TGTGCCAGCAGTGAAAGAACTGGGACCGGACAGGGCTCGTTCTTT. Protein sequence: CASSERTGTGQGSFF.

The rearrangement links TRBV5-8 to TRBJ2-3, with D possibly matching TRBD1 (6 bases). The CDR3 runs to 16 residues. V lost 4 bases and J lost 0, with 15 bases in between. Germline loops: CDR1 SGHTS, CDR2 YDEGEE. The DNA for the CDR3 is TGTGCCAGCAGCAGGGGCCAGGGGCCAAGCACAGATACGCAGTATTTT. It translates to CASSRGQGPSTDTQYF.

The chain links TRBV6-6 to TRBJ2-5; D unclear. Trimming left V 8 bases short and J 5 bases short, with 18 bases between. CDR3 length equals 14 residues. Germline V gene sequence: CDR1 MNHNY, CDR2 SVGAGI (reference sequence). CDR3 loop: CASRLGSSRETQYF. CDR3 DNA: TGTGCCAGCCGATTGGGTAGTAGCCGGGAGACCCAGTACTTC.

This sequence joins TRBV28 and TRBJ1-5; 7 bases map to TRBD1. This CDR3 comprises 14 residues. The germline V gene has CDR1 MDHEN and CDR2 SYDVKM. V dropped 7 bases and J dropped 5; count of bases not matched to a gene: 8. CDR3 in amino acids: CASNIQGWHQPQHF. The CDR3 DNA sequence: TGTGCCAGCAACATACAGGGGTGGCATCAGCCCCAGCATTTT.

V usage is TRBV28 and J usage is TRBJ2-1; 7 bases map to TRBD2. This CDR3 region has 16 residues. Germline V gene lookup returns CDR1 MDHEN and CDR2 SYDVKM. V gave up 1 base and J gave up 0 bases; unmatched junction bases: 3. This CDR3 is CASSLLSGISYNEQFF. The CDR3 DNA follows: TGTGCCAGCAGTTTATTGAGCGGGATCTCCTACAATGAGCAGTTCTTC.

The chain recombines TRBV7-3 with TRBJ1-2; no definite D call. V was shortened by 5 bases and J by 5 bases, with 12 bases between the two germline ends. This CDR3 region has 13 residues. Per germline, CDR1 SGHTA and CDR2 FQGTGA. The CDR3 reads CASSPDREYGYTF. CDR3 DNA sequence: TGTGCCAGCAGCCCCGATAGGGAATATGGCTACACCTTC.